In this sample, the clone carrying this T cell receptor beta chain turned up once. This specimen comes from a study of blood T cell repertoires in COVID-19. Source study methods: Estimation of nucleated cell counts was performed using reference gene primer amplification. The repertoire was sequenced with immunoSEQ multiplex PCR; TCRdb's copy has only in-frame clones and lacks some. V and J calls and clone size are those listed in that table; D and trimming were worked out from the DNA. The table includes about 42,000 clones, roughly 90% detected once. The V gene's germline CDR1 is LNHNV and CDR2 YYDKDF (reference sequence). V lost 3 bases and J 8 bases, leaving 17 bases between the germline ends. The CDR3 has 16 amino acids.

The chain combines TRBV15 with TRBJ1-6, with D maybe TRBD1 (6 bases). Material for sequencing was peripheral blood. The receptor was isolated from a man in his 70s with active COVID-19. Here the CDR3 reads CATSRYRTVGDSPLHF. In nucleotides, the CDR3 is TGTGCCACCAGCAGGTACCGGACAGTGGGAGATTCACCCCTCCACTTT. Full variable domain (rest looked up from reference TRBV15 and TRBJ1-6): DAMVIQNPRYQVTQFGKPVTLSCSQTLNHNVMYWYQQKSSQAPKLLFHYYDKDFNNEADTPDNFQSRRPNTSFCFLDIRSPGLGDTAMYLCATSRYRTVGDSPLHFGNGTRLTVT.